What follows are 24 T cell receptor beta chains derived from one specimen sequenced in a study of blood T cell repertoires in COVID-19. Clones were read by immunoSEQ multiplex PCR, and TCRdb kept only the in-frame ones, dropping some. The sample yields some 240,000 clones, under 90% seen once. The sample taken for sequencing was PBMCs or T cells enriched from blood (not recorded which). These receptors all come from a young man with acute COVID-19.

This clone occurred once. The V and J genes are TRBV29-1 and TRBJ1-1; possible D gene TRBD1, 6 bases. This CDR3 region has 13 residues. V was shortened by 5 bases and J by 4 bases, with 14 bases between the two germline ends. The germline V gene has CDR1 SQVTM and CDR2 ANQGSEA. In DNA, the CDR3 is TGCAGCGTTCTACAGGGTATGGGCACTGAAGCTTTCTTT. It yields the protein CSVLQGMGTEAFF. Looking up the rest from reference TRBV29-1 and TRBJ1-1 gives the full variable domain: SAVISQKPSRDICQRGTSLTIQCQVDSQVTMMFWYRQQPGQSLTLIATANQGSEATYESGFVIDKFPISRPNLTFSTLTVSNMSPEDSSIYLCSVLQGMGTEAFFGQGTRLTVV.

CDR3: CASHRRAGESYNEQFF. CDR3 nucleotides: TGTGCCAGCCATAGGCGAGCGGGGGAATCCTACAATGAGCAGTTCTTC. This rearrangement joins TRBV2 to TRBJ2-1; TRBD2 aligns across 8 bases. After removal of 8 bases from V and 1 base from J, the junction contained 10 bases not matched to a gene. Germline V gene lookup returns CDR1 SNHLY and CDR2 FYNNEI. The CDR3 runs 16 residues.

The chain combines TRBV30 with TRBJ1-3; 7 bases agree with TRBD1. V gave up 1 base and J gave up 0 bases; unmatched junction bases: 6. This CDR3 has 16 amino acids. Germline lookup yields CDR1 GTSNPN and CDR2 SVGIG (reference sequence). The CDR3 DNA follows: TGTGCCTGGAGTGGGGGACAGATTTACTCTGGAAACACCATATATTTT. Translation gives CAWSGGQIYSGNTIYF. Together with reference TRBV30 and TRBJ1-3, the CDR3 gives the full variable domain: SQTIHQWPATLVQPVGSPLSLECTVEGTSNPNLYWYRQAAGRGLQLLFYSVGIGQISSEVPQNLSASRPQDRQFILSSKKLLLSDSGFYLCAWSGGQIYSGNTIYFGEGSWLTVV.

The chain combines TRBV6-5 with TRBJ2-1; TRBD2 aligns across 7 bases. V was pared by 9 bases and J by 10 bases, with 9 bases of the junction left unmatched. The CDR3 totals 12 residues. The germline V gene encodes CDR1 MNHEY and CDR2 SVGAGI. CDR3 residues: CASHIGTKEQFF. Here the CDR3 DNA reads TGTGCCAGTCATATTGGGACTAAAGAGCAGTTCTTC.

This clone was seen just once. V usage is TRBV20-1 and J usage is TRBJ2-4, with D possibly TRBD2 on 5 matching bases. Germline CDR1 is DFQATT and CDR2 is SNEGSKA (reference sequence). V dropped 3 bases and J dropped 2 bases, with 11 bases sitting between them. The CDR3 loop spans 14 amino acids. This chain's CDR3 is CSASEEGPKNIQYF. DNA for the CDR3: TGCAGTGCTAGTGAAGAGGGCCCCAAAAACATTCAGTACTTC.

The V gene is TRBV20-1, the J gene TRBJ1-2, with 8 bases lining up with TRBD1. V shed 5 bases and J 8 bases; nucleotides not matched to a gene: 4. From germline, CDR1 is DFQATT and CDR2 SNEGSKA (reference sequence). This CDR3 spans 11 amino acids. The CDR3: CSAYGTGGYTF. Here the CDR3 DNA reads TGCAGTGCTTATGGGACAGGAGGCTACACCTTC.

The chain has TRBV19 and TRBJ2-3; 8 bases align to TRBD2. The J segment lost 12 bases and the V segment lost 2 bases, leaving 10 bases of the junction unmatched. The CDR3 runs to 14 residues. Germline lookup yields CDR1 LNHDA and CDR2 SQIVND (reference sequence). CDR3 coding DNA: TGTGCCAGTAGTATAAGAGCGGGGGCCACGCCTCAGTATTTT. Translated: CASSIRAGATPQYF.

Written as DNA, the CDR3 is TGCAGTGCTAGTGCCCAGGGACAGGACTATCATGGCTACACCTTC. Its translation: CSASAQGQDYHGYTF. The chain employs TRBV20-1 and TRBJ1-2; 8 nucleotides align to TRBD1. The germline gives CDR1 DFQATT, CDR2 SNEGSKA (reference sequence). The length of the CDR3 is 15 residues. V lost 3 bases, J lost 6 bases, and 12 bases stayed unmatched.

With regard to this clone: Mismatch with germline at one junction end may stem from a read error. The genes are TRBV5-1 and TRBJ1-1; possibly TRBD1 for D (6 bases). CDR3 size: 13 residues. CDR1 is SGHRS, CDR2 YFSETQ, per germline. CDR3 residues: CASSQYGTTEAFF. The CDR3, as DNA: TGTGCCAGCAGTCAATACGGGACAACTGAAGCTTTCTTT.

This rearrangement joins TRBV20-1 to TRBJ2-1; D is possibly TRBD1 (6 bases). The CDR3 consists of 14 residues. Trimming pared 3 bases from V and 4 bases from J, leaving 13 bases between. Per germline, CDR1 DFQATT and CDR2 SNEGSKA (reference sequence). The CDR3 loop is CSASSGAPYNEQFF. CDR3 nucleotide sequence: TGCAGTGCTAGTTCAGGGGCCCCTTACAATGAGCAGTTCTTC.

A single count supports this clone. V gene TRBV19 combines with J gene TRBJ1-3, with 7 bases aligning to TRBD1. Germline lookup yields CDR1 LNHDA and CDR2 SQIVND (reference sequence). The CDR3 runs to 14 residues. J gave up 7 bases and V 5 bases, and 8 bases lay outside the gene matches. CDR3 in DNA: TGTGCCAGTAGTGATAGACAGGGATGGAACACCATATATTTT. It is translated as CASSDRQGWNTIYF.

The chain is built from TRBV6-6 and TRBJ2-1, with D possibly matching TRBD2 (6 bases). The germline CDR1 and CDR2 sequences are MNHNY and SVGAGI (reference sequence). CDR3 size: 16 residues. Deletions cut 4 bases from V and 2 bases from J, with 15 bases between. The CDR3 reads CASSSSGGKTYNEQFF. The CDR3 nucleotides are TGTGCCAGCAGTTCCTCGGGCGGGAAGACCTACAATGAGCAGTTCTTC.

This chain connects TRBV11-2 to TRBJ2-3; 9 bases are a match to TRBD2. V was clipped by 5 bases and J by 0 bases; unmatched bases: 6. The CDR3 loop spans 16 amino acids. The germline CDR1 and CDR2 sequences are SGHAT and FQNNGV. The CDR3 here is CASSGTSSSSTDTQYF. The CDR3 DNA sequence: TGTGCCAGCAGCGGGACTAGCTCATCCAGCACAGATACGCAGTATTTT.

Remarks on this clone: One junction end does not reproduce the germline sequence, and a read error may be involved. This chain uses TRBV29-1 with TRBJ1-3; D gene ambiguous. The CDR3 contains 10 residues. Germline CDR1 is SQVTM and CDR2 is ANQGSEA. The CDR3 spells CRSEGKTIYF. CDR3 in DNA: TGCAGAAGCGAAGGAAAAACCATATATTTT.

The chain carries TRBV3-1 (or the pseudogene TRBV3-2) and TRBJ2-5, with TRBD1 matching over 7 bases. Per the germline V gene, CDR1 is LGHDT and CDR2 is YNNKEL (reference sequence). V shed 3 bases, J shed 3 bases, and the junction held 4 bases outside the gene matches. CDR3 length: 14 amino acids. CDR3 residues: CASSQATGKETQYF. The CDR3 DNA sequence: TGTGCCAGCAGCCAGGCGACAGGGAAAGAGACCCAGTACTTC.

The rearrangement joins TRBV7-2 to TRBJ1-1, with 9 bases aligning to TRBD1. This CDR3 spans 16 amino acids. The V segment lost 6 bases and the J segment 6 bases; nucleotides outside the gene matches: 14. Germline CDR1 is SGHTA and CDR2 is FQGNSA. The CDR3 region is CASSRPMGQGFSEAFF. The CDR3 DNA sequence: TGTGCCAGCAGTAGACCGATGGGACAGGGCTTTTCTGAAGCTTTCTTT.

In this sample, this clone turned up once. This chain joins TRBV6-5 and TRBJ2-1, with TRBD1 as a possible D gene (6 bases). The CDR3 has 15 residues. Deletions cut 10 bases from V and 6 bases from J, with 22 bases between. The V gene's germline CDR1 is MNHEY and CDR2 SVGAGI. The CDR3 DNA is TGTGCCACCCTTCCCGGCAGGGGTGGGATCAATGAGCAGTTCTTC. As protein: CATLPGRGGINEQFF.

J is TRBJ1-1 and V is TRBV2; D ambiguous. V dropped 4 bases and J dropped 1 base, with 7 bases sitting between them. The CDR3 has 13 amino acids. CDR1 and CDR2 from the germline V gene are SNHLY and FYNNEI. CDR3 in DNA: TGTGCCAGCAGTGTGTTCGGGAACACTGAAGCTTTCTTT. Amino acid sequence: CASSVFGNTEAFF. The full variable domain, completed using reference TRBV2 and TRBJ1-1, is EPEVTQTPSHQVTQMGQEVILRCVPISNHLYFYWYRQILGQKVEFLVSFYNNEISEKSEIFDDQFSVERPDGSNFTLKIRSTKLEDSAMYFCASSVFGNTEAFFGQGTRLTVV.

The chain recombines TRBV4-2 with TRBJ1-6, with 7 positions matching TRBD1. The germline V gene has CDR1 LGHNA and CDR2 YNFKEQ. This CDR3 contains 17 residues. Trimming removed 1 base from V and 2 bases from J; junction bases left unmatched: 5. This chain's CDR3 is CASSQVNRGTYNSPLHF. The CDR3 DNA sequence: TGTGCCAGCAGCCAAGTGAACAGGGGAACCTATAATTCACCCCTCCACTTT.

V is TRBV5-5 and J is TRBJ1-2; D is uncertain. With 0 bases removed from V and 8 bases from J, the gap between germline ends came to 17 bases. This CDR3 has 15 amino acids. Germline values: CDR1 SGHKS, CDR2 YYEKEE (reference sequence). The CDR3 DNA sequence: TGTGCCAGCAGCTTGGGGTTCAAGGCCGACAAGGGCTACACCTTC. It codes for CASSLGFKADKGYTF.

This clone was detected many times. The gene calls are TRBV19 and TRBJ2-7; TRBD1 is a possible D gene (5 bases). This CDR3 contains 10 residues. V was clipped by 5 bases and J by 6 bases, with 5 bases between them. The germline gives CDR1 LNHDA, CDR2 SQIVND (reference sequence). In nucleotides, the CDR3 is TGTGCCAGTAGTCAGGGCGAGCAGTACGTC. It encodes CASSQGEQYV.

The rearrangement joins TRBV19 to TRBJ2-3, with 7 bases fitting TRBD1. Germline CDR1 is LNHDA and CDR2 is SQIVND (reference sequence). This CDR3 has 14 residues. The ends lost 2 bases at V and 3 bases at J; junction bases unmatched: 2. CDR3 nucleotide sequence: TGTGCCAGTAGTATACGACAGGGTACAGATACGCAGTATTTT. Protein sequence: CASSIRQGTDTQYF.

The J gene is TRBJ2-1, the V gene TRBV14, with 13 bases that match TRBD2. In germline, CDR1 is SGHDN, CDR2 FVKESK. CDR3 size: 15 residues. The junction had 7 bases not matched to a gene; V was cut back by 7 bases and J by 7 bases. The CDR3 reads CASTSGLAGKNEQFF. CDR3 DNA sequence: TGTGCCAGCACCTCGGGACTAGCGGGGAAGAATGAGCAGTTCTTC. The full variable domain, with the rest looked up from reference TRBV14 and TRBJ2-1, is EAGVTQFPSHSVIEKGQTVTLRCDPISGHDNLYWYRRVMGKEIKFLLHFVKESKQDESGMPNNRFLAERTGGTYSTLKVQPAELEDSGVYFCASTSGLAGKNEQFFGPGTRLTVL.

The CDR3 DNA is TGTGCCAGCAAGGTTAGCATAAACACCGGGGAGCTGTTTTTT. It is translated as CASKVSINTGELFF. The chain carries TRBV2 and TRBJ2-2; D remains unclear. V lost 7 bases to trimming and J lost 2 bases, with 11 bases between them. This CDR3 is built from 14 residues. Germline V gene data show CDR1 as SNHLY and CDR2 as FYNNEI.